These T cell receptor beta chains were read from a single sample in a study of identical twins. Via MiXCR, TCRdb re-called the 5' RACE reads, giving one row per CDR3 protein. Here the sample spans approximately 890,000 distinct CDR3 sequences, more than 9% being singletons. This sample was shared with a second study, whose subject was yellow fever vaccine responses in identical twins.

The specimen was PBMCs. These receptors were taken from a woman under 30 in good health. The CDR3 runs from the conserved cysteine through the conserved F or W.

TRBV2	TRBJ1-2	CASSEPRDRVYGYTF
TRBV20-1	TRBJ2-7	CSAKDKTAYEQYF
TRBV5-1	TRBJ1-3	CASRDSGNTIYF
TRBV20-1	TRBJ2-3	CSASMSSGRSTDTQYF
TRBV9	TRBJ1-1	CASSVTGPSGEAFF
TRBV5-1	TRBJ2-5	CASSLGISGQEGETQYF
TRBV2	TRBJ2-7	CASSLSGLAGVYEQYF
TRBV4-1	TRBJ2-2	CASTLTGTNTGELFF
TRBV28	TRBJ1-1	CASKSASPRRTEAFF
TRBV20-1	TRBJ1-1	CSESGQGAEAFF
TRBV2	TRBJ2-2	CASSGGGIAGELFF
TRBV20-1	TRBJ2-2	CSARVSHTGELFF
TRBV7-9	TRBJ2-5	CASSFRRWTQETQYF
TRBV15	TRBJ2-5	CATSSGLQGSTETQYF
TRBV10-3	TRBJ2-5	CAISESTGSVKTQYF
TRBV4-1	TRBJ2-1	CASSHEGLAGADEQFF
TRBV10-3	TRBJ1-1	CAISDPGTTNTEAFF
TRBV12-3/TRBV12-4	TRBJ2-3	CASSFRGGGTTDTQYF
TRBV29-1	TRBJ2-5	CSVEGVLGETQYF
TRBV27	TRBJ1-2	CASSTSGFYGYTF